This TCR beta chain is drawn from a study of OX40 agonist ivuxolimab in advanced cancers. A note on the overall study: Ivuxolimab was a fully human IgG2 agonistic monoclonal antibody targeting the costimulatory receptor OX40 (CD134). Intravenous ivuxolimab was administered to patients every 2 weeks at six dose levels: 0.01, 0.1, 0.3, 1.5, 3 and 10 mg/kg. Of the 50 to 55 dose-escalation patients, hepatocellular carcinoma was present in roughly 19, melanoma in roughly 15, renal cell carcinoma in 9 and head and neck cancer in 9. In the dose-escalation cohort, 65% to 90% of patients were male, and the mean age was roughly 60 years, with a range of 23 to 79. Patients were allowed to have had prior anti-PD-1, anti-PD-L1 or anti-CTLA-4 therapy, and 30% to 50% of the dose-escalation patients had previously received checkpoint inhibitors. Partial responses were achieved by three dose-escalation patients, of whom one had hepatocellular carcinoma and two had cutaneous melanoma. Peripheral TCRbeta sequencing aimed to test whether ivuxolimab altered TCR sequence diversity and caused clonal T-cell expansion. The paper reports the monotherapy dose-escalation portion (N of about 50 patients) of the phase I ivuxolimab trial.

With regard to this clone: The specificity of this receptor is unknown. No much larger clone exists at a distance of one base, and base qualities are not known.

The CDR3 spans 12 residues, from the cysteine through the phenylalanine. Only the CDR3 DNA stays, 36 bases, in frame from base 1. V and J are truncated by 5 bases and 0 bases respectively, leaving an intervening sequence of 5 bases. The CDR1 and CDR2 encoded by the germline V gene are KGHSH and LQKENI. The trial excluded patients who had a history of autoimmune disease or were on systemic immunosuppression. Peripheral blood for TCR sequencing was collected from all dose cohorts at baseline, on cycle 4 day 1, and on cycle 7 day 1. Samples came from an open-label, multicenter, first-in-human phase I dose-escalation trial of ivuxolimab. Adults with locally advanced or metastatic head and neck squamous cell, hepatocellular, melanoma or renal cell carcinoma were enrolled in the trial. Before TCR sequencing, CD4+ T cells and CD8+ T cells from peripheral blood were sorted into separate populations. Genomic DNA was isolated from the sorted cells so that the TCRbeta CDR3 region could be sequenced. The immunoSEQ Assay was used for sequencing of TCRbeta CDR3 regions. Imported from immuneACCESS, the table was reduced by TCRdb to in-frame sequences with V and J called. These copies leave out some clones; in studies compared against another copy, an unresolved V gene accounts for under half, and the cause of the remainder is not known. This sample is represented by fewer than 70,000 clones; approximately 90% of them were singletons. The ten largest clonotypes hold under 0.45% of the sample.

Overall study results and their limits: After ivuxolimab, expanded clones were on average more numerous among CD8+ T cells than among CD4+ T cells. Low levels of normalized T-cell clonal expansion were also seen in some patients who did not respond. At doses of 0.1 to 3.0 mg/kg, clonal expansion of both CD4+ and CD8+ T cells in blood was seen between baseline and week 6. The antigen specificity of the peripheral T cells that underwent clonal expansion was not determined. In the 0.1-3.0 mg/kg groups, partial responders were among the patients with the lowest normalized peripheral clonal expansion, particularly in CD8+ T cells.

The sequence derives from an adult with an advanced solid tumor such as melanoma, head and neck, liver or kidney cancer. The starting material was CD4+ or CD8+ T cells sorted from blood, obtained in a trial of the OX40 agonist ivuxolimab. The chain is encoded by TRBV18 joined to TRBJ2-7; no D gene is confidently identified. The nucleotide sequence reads TGTGCCAGCTCATCGAGCTCCTACGAGCAGTACTTC. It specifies CASSSSSYEQYF.